This entry lists 18 T cell receptor beta chains sequenced from one sample in a study of blood T cell repertoires in COVID-19. The table came from immunoSEQ multiplex PCR; TCRdb's copy has only in-frame clones and leaves some out. The sample records more than 85,000 clones, approximately 82% being singletons. Sequencing was done on a sample of peripheral blood. These receptors came from a woman of 80 years or more with acute or convalescent COVID-19.

The J gene is TRBJ2-2, the V gene TRBV24-1; TRBD1 matches at 8 bases. J gave up 5 bases and V 4 bases, and 8 bases lay outside the gene matches. The CDR3 contains 16 residues. Per germline, CDR1 KGHDR and CDR2 SFDVKD. This chain's CDR3 is CATSDVTGAETGELFF. The CDR3 DNA sequence: TGTGCCACCAGTGACGTGACAGGGGCAGAGACCGGGGAGCTGTTTTTT.

This clone occurred a few times. This chain links TRBV6-5 with TRBJ1-2; TRBD1 agrees at 7 bases. Germline CDR1 is MNHEY and CDR2 is SVGAGI. The CDR3 length is 13 residues. V was pared by 7 bases and J by 4 bases, with 6 bases of the junction left unmatched. CDR3 sequence (DNA): TGTGCCAGCATTCCGACAGGGACCTATGGCTACACCTTC. Protein: CASIPTGTYGYTF.

The chain links TRBV5-4 to TRBJ2-7; D is perhaps TRBD1 (6 bases). The V end lost 2 bases, the J end lost 0 bases, and 9 bases lay between the germline ends. The V gene's germline CDR1 is SGHNT and CDR2 YYREEE (reference sequence). This CDR3 contains 14 residues. The CDR3 protein is CASSLGGSSYEQYF. The CDR3, as DNA: TGTGCCAGCAGCTTAGGGGGAAGCTCCTACGAGCAGTACTTC. The variable domain in full, completed from reference TRBV5-4 and TRBJ2-7, reads ETGVTQSPTHLIKTRGQQVTLRCSSQSGHNTVSWYQQALGQGPQFIFQYYREEENGRGNFPPRFSGLQFPNYSSELNVNALELDDSALYLCASSLGGSSYEQYFGPGTRLTVT.

V is TRBV5-6 and J is TRBJ1-1; D not resolved. The V gene's germline CDR1 is SGHDT and CDR2 YYEEEE. Trimming removed 10 bases from V and 1 base from J, with 8 bases in between. CDR3 length equals 11 residues. The CDR3 reads CAYHRNTEAFF. Written as DNA, the CDR3 is TGTGCCTATCATAGGAACACTGAAGCTTTCTTT.

This clone was observed a handful of times. V usage is TRBV30 and J usage is TRBJ1-5, with D possibly being TRBD1 (5 bases). The germline gives CDR1 GTSNPN, CDR2 SVGIG (reference sequence). There are 13 residues in the CDR3. Trimming took off 1 base at V and 3 bases at J, with 7 bases between the two ends. CDR3 in DNA: TGTGCCTGGAGTGCGGACAACAATCAGCCCCAGCATTTT. Translating it yields CAWSADNNQPQHF.

The genes are TRBV3-1 (or the pseudogene TRBV3-2) and TRBJ1-3, with D unresolved. The CDR3 has 14 amino acids. Between the trimmed V and J ends, which lost 0 bases and 0 bases, there was a span of 3 bases. Germline V gene data show CDR1 as LGHDT and CDR2 as YNNKEL (reference sequence). The CDR3 loop is CASSQDSSGNTIYF. CDR3 DNA sequence: TGTGCCAGCAGCCAAGACAGCTCTGGAAACACCATATATTTT.

The chain employs TRBV28 and TRBJ2-7; perhaps TRBD1 as D (5 bases). This CDR3 spans 13 amino acids. CDR1 is MDHEN and CDR2 is SYDVKM in the germline V gene. Trimming took off 6 bases at V and 4 bases at J, with 13 bases between the two ends. CDR3 residues: CASSPPDRYEQYF. CDR3 DNA sequence: TGTGCCAGCAGCCCCCCCGACAGATACGAGCAGTACTTC.

The rearrangement uses TRBV4-1 and TRBJ2-5, with 7 bases matching TRBD2. Looked up from germline, CDR1 is MGHRA and CDR2 is YSYEKL. V dropped 2 bases and J dropped 5; count of bases not matched to a gene: 8. The CDR3 runs 15 residues. The CDR3 DNA reads TGCGCCAGCAGCCAACAGTTAGCGGGTCGGGAGACCCAGTACTTC. Translating it yields CASSQQLAGRETQYF.

The rearrangement uses TRBV6-5 and TRBJ1-2; D might be TRBD1 (6 bases). Germline loops: CDR1 MNHEY, CDR2 SVGAGI. CDR3 size: 14 residues. V lost 5 bases and J lost 4, with 14 bases in between. CDR3 bases: TGTGCCAGCAGTCCTAGGACAGAAAGCTATGGCTACACCTTC. Its translation: CASSPRTESYGYTF.

This clone was counted a few times. V gene TRBV4-3 combines with J gene TRBJ1-2; D perhaps matches TRBD1 (6 bases). Per germline, CDR1 LGHNA and CDR2 YSLEER. Trimming cost V 3 bases and J 2 bases, with 13 bases left between them. The length of the CDR3 is 15 residues. As DNA, the CDR3 is TGCGCCAGCAGCCAGACTCGGACAGAGAACTATGGCTACACCTTC. Amino acids: CASSQTRTENYGYTF.

This clone was detected only once. The V gene is TRBV7-3, the J gene TRBJ2-3, with TRBD2 identical over 9 bases. This CDR3 is built from 15 residues. With V trimmed by 5 bases and J by 3 bases, 6 bases remained unmatched. Germline CDR1 reads SGHTA; CDR2 reads FQGTGA. CDR3 nucleotides: TGTGCCAGCAGCCGACTAGCGGACCTGACAGATACGCAGTATTTT. It encodes CASSRLADLTDTQYF.

This rearrangement joins TRBV16 to TRBJ2-2; D might be TRBD2 (6 bases). Germline V gives CDR1 KGHSY, CDR2 FQNENV. This CDR3 spans 17 amino acids. V lost 2 bases to trimming and J lost 4 bases, with 17 bases between them. Here the CDR3 DNA reads TGTGCCAGCAGCCAACCCAGTCGGGACTCCCTCACCGGGGAGCTGTTTTTT. Its translation is CASSQPSRDSLTGELFF.

The chain combines TRBV30 with TRBJ2-7, with 8 bases that match TRBD1. V was pared by 3 bases and J by 2 bases, with 3 bases of the junction left unmatched. Germline V CDR1 and CDR2: GTSNPN, SVGIG (reference sequence). CDR3 length equals 13 residues. CDR3 in amino acids: CAWRKTGAYEQYF. CDR3 coding DNA: TGTGCCTGGAGGAAGACAGGGGCCTACGAGCAGTACTTC.

Of note for this clone: The junction does not match germline at one end; this may be a read error. The V call is TRBV19, the J call TRBJ1-2; D is unresolved. The CDR3 has 14 residues. From germline, CDR1 is LNHDA and CDR2 SQIVND (reference sequence). CDR3 amino acids: CASRPGNADYGYTF. CDR3 bases: TGTGCCAGTAGACCGGGGAATGCGGACTACGGCTACACCTTC.

This clone was seen just once. V and J are TRBV5-6 and TRBJ2-3, with 10 bases fitting TRBD2. The germline CDR1 and CDR2 sequences are SGHDT and YYEEEE. The CDR3 spans 16 residues. V was pared by 1 base and J by 6 bases, with 8 bases of the junction left unmatched. The CDR3 sequence: CASSLRLAGAGDTQYF. CDR3 bases: TGTGCCAGCAGCTTGAGGCTAGCGGGGGCCGGGGATACGCAGTATTTT.

The chain combines TRBV3-1 (or the pseudogene TRBV3-2) with TRBJ2-5; 15 bases are a match to TRBD2. The CDR3 is made up of 17 amino acids. CDR1 is LGHDT and CDR2 is YNNKEL in the germline V gene (reference sequence). The trim removed 4 bases at V and 4 bases at J, leaving 7 bases unmatched. The CDR3 sequence: CASSLGLAGGRGETQYF. CDR3 in DNA: TGTGCCAGCAGCCTAGGACTAGCGGGAGGGAGAGGAGAGACCCAGTACTTC.

This clone appeared once. The rearrangement links TRBV30 to TRBJ1-5; D uncertain. Germline V CDR1 and CDR2: GTSNPN, SVGIG (reference sequence). With 5 bases removed from V and 3 bases from J, the gap between germline ends came to 11 bases. The CDR3 covers 13 residues. CDR3 amino acids: CAWSPGVNQPQHF. The CDR3 DNA follows: TGTGCCTGGTCCCCCGGGGTCAATCAGCCCCAGCATTTT.

The gene calls are TRBV3-1 (or the pseudogene TRBV3-2) and TRBJ2-4; 13 bases align to TRBD2. Germline V CDR1 and CDR2: LGHDT, YNNKEL (reference sequence). Germline trimming cut 0 bases from V and 12 bases from J; bases unmatched to any gene: 8. The CDR3 runs to 16 residues. This chain's CDR3 is CASSQDPGTSGTSQYF. CDR3 in DNA: TGTGCCAGCAGCCAAGATCCCGGGACTAGCGGGACCTCTCAGTACTTC.